What follows describes a single TCR beta chain. Antigen: not known. Preparation of the TCRbeta library was carried out with unique molecular identifiers. TCRdb used MiXCR to reprocess the PCR reads, holding one entry per CDR3 protein. The sample lists approximately 130,000 distinct CDR3 sequences, about a tenth seen once, with 24% in the top ten. This CDR3 is 11 amino acids long. V gave up 2 bases and J gave up 11 bases, with 6 bases separating them. Germline CDR1 and CDR2: MDHEN and SYDVKM. These data originate in a study of T-cell reconstitution after alpha-beta-depleted transplantation in children. Points from the study as a whole: Some patients' high day-60 TCRbeta diversity was attributed to recipient cells surviving conditioning. At the one-year point after transplant, T-cell counts and TCRbeta diversity were found to come mostly from T cells that had been newly produced. Approximately two months post-transplant, alpha-beta T cells reportedly originated from several hundred expanded graft clones.

The genes are TRBV28 and TRBJ1-4; the D gene is possibly TRBD1 (5 bases). The clonotype was recovered from a girl under three years old who had a stem cell transplant for combined immunodeficiency, so the T cells may come from the graft donor. The sample was PBMCs, mostly from graft donor cells, taken 180 days after TCRalphabeta/CD19-depleted stem cell transplant. The CDR3 protein is CASSLGGKLFF. Here the CDR3 DNA reads TGTGCCAGCAGTTTAGGGGGGAAACTGTTTTTT.